The rows below give T cell receptor beta chains drawn from one sample of a study of blood T cell repertoires in COVID-19. Clones were read by immunoSEQ multiplex PCR, and TCRdb kept only the in-frame ones, dropping some. The sample shows around 120,000 clones, 78% of them seen only once. Sequenced material: peripheral blood. These receptors came from a man aged 70 or older with acute or convalescent COVID-19. The CDR3 runs from the conserved cysteine through the conserved F or W. A D gene is named only where the DNA matches it firmly. Rows may omit the clone size; those that give it use once, few, many or a size class.

clone_size	cdr3_length	v_call	j_call	d_call	cdr3_nt	cdr3_aa
.	17	TRBV18	TRBJ2-1	TRBD1	TGTGCCAGCTCACCTCAAAGACAGGGGAGGACCTACAATGAGCAGTTCTTC	CASSPQRQGRTYNEQFF
.	16	TRBV9	TRBJ2-3	.	TGTGCCAGCAGCGTAGATTGGGGCACCCTGGGCGATACGCAGTATTTT	CASSVDWGTLGDTQYF
.	13	TRBV5-1	TRBJ1-2	.	TGCGCCAGCAGCTTTCCAGATAACTATGGCTACACCTTC	CASSFPDNYGYTF
once	16	TRBV19	TRBJ1-5	TRBD1	TGTGCCAGTAGTTCGAGCCGGACAGGGAGAAATCAGCCCCAGCATTTT	CASSSSRTGRNQPQHF
.	16	TRBV19	TRBJ1-1	.	TGTGCCAGTAGCCCTATGGACAGCACTTTGAACACTGAAGCTTTCTTT	CASSPMDSTLNTEAFF
.	14	TRBV14	TRBJ2-5	.	TGTGCCAGCAGCCGAAAGGACTTTCAAGAGACCCAGTACTTC	CASSRKDFQETQYF
.	14	TRBV9	TRBJ1-6	TRBD1	TGTGCCAGCAGCGTCCGGGACAGGGGTTCACCCCTCCACTTT	CASSVRDRGSPLHF
.	15	TRBV7-2	TRBJ2-7	TRBD1	TGTGCCAGCAGCTCGGGACAGGGGGTAGGATACGAGCAGTACTTC	CASSSGQGVGYEQYF
few	13	TRBV24-1	TRBJ1-1	.	TGTGCCACCAGTGACCCTGACAGCACTGAAGCTTTCTTT	CATSDPDSTEAFF
once	12	TRBV6-1	TRBJ1-2	.	TGTGCCAGCAGTGATCAGGGGTATGGCTACACCTTC	CASSDQGYGYTF
.	16	TRBV10-3	TRBJ1-6	TRBD1	TGTGCCATCAAGCCGGGACAGGGGGCGGAAAATTCACCCCTCCACTTT	CAIKPGQGAENSPLHF
.	15	TRBV3-1/TRBV3-2	TRBJ2-3	TRBD2	TGTGCCAGCAGCCGGAGCGGGGGGGCCGTGAATACGCAGTATTTT	CASSRSGGAVNTQYF
.	13	TRBV30	TRBJ1-5	.	TGTGCCTGGAGTGGACGGCGGAATCAGCCCCAGCATTTT	CAWSGRRNQPQHF
.	16	TRBV12-5	TRBJ1-4	TRBD1	TGTGCTAGTGGTTTGGAAACAGGGGCAACTAATGAAAAACTGTTTTTT	CASGLETGATNEKLFF
.	16	TRBV15	TRBJ2-5	TRBD1	TGTGCCACCAGCAGCCCCGGACAGGGCTTCATGAAGACCCAGTACTTC	CATSSPGQGFMKTQYF
.	16	TRBV7-9	TRBJ2-1	TRBD1	TGTGCCAGCAGCTTCCTACAGGGGGTGCGGTACAATGAGCAGTTCTTC	CASSFLQGVRYNEQFF
.	15	TRBV5-1	TRBJ2-3	TRBD2	TGCGCCAGCAGCGCGGGACTAGCTGGCACAGATACGCAGTATTTT	CASSAGLAGTDTQYF
.	15	TRBV18	TRBJ1-6	.	TGTGCCAGCTCGTCGGGGGTTGCAGATAATTCACCCCTCCACTTT	CASSSGVADNSPLHF
.	16	TRBV3-1/TRBV3-2	TRBJ1-3	.	TGTGCCAGCAGCCTTAGTGGAGGAGCTGTTGGAAACACCATATATTTT	CASSLSGGAVGNTIYF